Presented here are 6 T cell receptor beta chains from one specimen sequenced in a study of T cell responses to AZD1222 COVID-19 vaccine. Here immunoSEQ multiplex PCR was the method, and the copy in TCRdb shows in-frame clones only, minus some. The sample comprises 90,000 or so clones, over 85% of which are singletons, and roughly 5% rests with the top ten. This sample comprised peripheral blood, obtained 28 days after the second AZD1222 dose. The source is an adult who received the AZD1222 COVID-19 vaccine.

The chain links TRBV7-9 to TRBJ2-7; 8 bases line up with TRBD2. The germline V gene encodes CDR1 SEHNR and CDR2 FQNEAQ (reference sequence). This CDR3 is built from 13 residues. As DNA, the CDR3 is TGTGCCAGCGGCTTAGTAGCGGGGTACGAGCAGTACGTC. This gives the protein CASGLVAGYEQYV.

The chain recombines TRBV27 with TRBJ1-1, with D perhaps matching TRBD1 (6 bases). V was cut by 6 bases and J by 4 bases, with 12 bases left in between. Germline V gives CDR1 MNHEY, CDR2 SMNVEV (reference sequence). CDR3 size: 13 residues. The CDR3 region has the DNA TGTGCCAGCAGGATACAGGGTTTCACTGAAGCTTTCTTT. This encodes CASRIQGFTEAFF.

Here the CDR3 reads CASSYPEETQYF. In nucleotides, the CDR3 is TGTGCCAGCAGTTACCCGGAAGAGACCCAGTACTTC. V gene TRBV6-2 or TRBV6-3 combines with J gene TRBJ2-5; no firm D call. The CDR3 spans 12 residues. Germline V CDR1 and CDR2: MNHEY, SVGEGT. With 2 bases removed from V and 3 bases from J, the gap between germline ends came to 4 bases.

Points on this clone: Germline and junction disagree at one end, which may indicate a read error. CDR3 nucleotides: TGTGCCAGCAGCCCCGCTAGAGGTTTGGGAATCTTC. As protein: CASSPARGLGIF. This sequence joins TRBV7-9 and TRBJ2-7; no definite D call. The CDR3 is made up of 12 amino acids. Germline CDR1 SEHNR, CDR2 FQNEAQ (reference sequence).

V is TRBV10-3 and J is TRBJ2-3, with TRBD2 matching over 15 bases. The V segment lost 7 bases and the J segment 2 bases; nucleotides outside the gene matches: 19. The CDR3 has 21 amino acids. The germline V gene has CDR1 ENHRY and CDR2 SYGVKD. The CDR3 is CAIIAGWTSGGARPFTDTQYF. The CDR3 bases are TGTGCCATCATAGCAGGCTGGACTAGCGGGGGGGCGAGGCCGTTCACAGATACGCAGTATTTT.

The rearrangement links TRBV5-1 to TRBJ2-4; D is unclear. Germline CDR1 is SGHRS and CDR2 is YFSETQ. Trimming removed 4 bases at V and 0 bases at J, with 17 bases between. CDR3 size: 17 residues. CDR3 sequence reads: CASSPSVVGLAKNIQYF. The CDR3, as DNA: TGCGCCAGCAGCCCGAGCGTGGTCGGCCTAGCCAAAAACATTCAGTACTTC.